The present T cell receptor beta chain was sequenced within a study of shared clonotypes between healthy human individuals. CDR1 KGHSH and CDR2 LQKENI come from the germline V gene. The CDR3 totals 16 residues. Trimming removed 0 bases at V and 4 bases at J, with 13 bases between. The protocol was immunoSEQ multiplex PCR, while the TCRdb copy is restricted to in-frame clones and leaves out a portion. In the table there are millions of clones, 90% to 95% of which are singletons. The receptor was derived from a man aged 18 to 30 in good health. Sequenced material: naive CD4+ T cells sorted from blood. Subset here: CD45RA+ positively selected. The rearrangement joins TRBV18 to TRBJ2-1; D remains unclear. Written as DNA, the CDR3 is TGTGCCAGCTCACCACCCAGACTGGGCCTATACAATGAGCAGTTCTTC. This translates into CASSPPRLGLYNEQFF.